The clone carrying this TCR beta chain was seen just once. Its antigen remains unidentified. The PCR had 60 Vbeta and 13 Jbeta primers. As handled by the study authors: An analysis performed later counted roughly 80 million unique TCR beta chains (roughly 11 million of them shared). Clones were sequenced by immunoSEQ multiplex PCR, and TCRdb holds only the in-frame ones, with some missing. The DNA gave D and trimming, while V, J and clone size come from that table. The table shows 150,000 to 200,000 clones, with roughly 12% occurring only once. The CDR3 sequence is 16 residues long. The V gene's germline CDR1 is SGHTA and CDR2 FQGNSA. Trimming took off 2 bases at V and 7 bases at J, with 20 bases between the two ends. This specimen comes from a study of cytomegalovirus exposure and HLA in healthy donors. Study-wide results and caveats: By a later analysis, the bulk of CMV-associated TCR beta chains appeared HLA-restricted. Later genetic work tied a missense DCLRE1C variant to beta-chain V and J trimming. Earlier analysis looked at TCR beta V segments, and most were productive about 87% or about 30% of the time.

The chain couples TRBV7-2 to TRBJ1-2; no firm D call. Sequenced material: PBMCs. This TCR derives from a man between 50 and 59 years old in good health and CMV-seropositive. CDR3 protein: CTSSLNGINMIGGYTF. The CDR3 nucleotides are TGTACCAGCAGCTTAAACGGGATCAATATGATCGGTGGCTACACCTTC.